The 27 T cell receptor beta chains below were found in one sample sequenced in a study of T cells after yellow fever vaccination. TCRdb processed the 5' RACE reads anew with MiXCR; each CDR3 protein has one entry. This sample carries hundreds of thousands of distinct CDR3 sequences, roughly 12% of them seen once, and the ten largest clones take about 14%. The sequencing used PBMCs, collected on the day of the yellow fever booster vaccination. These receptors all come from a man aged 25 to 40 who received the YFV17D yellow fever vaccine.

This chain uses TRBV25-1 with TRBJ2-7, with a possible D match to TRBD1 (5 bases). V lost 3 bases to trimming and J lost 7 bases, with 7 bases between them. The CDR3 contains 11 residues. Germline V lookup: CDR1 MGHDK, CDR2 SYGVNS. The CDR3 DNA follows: TGTGCCAGCAGTGACCGACAGGAGCAGTACTTC. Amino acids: CASSDRQEQYF.

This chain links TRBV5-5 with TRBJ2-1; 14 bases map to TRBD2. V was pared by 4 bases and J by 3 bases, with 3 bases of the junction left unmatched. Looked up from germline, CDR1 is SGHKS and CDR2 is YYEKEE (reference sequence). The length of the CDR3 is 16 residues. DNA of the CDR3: TGTGCCAGCAGCACCGGGACTAGCGGGAGCTACAATGAGCAGTTCTTC. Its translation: CASSTGTSGSYNEQFF.

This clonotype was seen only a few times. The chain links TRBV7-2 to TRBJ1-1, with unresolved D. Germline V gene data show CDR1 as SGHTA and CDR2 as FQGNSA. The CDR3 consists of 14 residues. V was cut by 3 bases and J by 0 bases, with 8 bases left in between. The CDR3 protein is CASSFDNMNTEAFF. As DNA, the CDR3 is TGTGCCAGCAGCTTTGACAACATGAACACTGAAGCTTTCTTT.

This chain's CDR3 is CAISGEGVAFF. For the CDR3, the DNA is TGTGCCATCAGTGGAGAAGGCGTAGCGTTCTTC. The chain employs TRBV10-3 and TRBJ2-1; no clear D gene. The CDR3 extends over 11 amino acids. V lost 4 bases and J 15 bases, leaving 13 bases between the germline ends. The germline gives CDR1 ENHRY, CDR2 SYGVKD.

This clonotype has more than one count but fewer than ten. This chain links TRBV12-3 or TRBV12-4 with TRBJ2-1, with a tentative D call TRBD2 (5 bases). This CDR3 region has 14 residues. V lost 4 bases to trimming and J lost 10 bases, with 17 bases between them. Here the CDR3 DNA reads TGTGCCAGCAGTTATTTGAGGGCTATGGAGGAGCAGTTCTTC. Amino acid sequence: CASSYLRAMEEQFF.

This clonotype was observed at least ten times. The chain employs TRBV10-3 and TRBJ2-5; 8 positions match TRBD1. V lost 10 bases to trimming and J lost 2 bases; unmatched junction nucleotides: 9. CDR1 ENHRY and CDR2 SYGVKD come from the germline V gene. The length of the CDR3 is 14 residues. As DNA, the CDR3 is TGTGCCACCGCGGGGACAGGAGGACAAGAGACCCAGTACTTC. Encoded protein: CATAGTGGQETQYF.

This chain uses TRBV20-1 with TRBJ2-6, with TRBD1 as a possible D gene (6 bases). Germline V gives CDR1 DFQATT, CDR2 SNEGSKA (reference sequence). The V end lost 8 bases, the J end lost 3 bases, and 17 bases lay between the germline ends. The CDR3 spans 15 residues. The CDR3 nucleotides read TGCAGTCCAAACAGGGCGCAGGATGGGGCCAACGTCCTGACTTTC. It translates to CSPNRAQDGANVLTF.

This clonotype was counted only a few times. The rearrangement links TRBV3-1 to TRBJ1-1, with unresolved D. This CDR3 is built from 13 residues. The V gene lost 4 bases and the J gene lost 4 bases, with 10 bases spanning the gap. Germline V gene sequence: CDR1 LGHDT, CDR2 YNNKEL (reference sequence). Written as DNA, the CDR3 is TGTGCCAGCAGCCGAGCAGATGGCACTGAAGCTTTCTTT. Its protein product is CASSRADGTEAFF.

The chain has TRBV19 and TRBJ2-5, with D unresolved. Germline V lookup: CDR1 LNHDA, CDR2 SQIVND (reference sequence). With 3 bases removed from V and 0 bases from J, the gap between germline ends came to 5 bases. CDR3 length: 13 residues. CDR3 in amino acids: CASSIRYQETQYF. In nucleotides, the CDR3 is TGTGCCAGTAGTATCCGGTACCAAGAGACCCAGTACTTC.

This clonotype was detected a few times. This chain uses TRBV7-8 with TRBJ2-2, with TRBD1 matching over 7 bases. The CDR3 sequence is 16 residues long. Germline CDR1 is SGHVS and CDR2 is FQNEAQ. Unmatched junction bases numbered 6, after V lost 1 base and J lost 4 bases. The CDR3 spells CASSLVNRGGTGELFF. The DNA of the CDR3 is TGTGCCAGCAGCTTAGTTAACAGGGGTGGCACCGGGGAGCTGTTTTTT.

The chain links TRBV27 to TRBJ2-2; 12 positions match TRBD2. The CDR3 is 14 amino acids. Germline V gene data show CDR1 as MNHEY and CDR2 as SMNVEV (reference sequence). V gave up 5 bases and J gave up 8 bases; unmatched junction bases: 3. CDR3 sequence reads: CASSPGLAGGELFF. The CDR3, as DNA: TGTGCCAGCAGTCCCGGACTAGCGGGAGGGGAGCTGTTTTTT.

The CDR3: CATSPGGTVYGYTF. In DNA, the CDR3 is TGTGCCACCTCCCCTGGGGGGACAGTCTATGGCTACACCTTC. This chain links TRBV5-6 with TRBJ1-2; 7 bases map to TRBD1. The CDR3 runs 14 residues. The V gene end was trimmed by 9 bases and the J gene end by 4 bases; junction bases not matched to a gene: 12. The germline gives CDR1 SGHDT, CDR2 YYEEEE. Complete variable domain (other parts from reference TRBV5-6 and TRBJ1-2): DAGVTQSPTHLIKTRGQQVTLRCSPKSGHDTVSWYQQALGQGPQFIFQYYEEEERQRGNFPDRFSGHQFPNYSSELNVNALLLGDSALYLCATSPGGTVYGYTFGSGTRLTVV.

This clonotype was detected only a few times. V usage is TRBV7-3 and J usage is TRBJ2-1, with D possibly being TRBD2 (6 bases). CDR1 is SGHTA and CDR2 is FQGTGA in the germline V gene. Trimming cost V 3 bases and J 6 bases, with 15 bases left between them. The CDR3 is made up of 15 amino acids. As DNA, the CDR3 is TGTGCCAGCAGCTTGAGGAGTAGCGGATCCAATGAGCAGTTCTTC. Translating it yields CASSLRSSGSNEQFF.

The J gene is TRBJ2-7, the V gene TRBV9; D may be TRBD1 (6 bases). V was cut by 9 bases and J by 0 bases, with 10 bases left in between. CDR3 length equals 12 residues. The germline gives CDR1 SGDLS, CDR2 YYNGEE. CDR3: CATGVTSYEQYF. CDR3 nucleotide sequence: TGTGCCACAGGGGTGACCTCCTACGAGCAGTACTTC.

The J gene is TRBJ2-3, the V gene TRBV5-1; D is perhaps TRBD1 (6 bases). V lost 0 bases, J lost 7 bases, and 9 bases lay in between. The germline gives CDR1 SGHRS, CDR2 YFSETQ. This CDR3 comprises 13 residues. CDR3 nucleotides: TGCGCCAGCAGCTTGGGACAGGCATATACGCAGTATTTT. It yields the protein CASSLGQAYTQYF.

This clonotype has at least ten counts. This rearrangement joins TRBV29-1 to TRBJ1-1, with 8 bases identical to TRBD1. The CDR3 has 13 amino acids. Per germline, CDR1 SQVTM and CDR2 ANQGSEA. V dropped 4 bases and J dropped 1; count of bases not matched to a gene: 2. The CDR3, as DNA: TGCAGCGTTGTCACAGGGGGGAACACTGAAGCTTTCTTT. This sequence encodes CSVVTGGNTEAFF.

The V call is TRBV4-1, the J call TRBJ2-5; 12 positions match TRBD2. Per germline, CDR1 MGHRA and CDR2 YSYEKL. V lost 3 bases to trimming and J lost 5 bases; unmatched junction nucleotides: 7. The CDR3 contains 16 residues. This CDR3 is CASSQERTSGTETQYF. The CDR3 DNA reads TGCGCCAGCAGCCAGGAACGGACTAGCGGGACCGAGACCCAGTACTTC.

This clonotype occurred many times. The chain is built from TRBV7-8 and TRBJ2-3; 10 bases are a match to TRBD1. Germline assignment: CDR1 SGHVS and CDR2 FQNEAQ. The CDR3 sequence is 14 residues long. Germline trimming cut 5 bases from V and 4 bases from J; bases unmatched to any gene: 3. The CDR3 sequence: CASSRQGASDTQYF. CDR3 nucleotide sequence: TGTGCCAGCAGCCGACAGGGGGCGTCAGATACGCAGTATTTT.

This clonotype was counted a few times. CDR3 coding DNA: TGCAGTGCTACGGGGAGGGCCCTCAATGAGCAGTTCTTC. Protein sequence: CSATGRALNEQFF. The chain has TRBV20-1 and TRBJ2-1, with 7 bases aligning to TRBD2. Trimming cost V 4 bases and J 6 bases; bases outside gene matches: 6. The CDR3 has 13 residues. Germline CDR1 reads DFQATT; CDR2 reads SNEGSKA (reference sequence).

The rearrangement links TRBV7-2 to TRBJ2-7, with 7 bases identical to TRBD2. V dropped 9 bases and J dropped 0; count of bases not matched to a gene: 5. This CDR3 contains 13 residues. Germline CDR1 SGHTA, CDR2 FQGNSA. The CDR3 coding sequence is TGTGCCAGTGCGCGGGACTACTCCTACGAGCAGTACTTC. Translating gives CASARDYSYEQYF.

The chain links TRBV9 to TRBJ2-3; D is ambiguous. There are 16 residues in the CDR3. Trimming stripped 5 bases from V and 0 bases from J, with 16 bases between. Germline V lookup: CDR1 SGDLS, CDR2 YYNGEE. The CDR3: CASSLEQRTSTDTQYF. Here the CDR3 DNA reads TGTGCCAGCAGTCTCGAACAGAGAACTAGCACAGATACGCAGTATTTT.

The CDR3 region is CASSVSWGSTDTQYF. CDR3 coding DNA: TGCGCCAGCAGTGTGTCTTGGGGAAGCACAGATACGCAGTATTTT. The chain carries TRBV10-1 and TRBJ2-3, with D hard to call. The CDR3 totals 15 residues. V gave up 4 bases and J gave up 0 bases, with 11 bases separating them. Germline V gene sequence: CDR1 WNHNN, CDR2 SYGVQD (reference sequence).

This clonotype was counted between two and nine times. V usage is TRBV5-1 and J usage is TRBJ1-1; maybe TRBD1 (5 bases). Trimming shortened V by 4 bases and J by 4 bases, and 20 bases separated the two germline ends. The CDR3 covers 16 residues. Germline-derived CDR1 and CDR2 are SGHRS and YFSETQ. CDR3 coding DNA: TGCGCCAGCAGCACAAAACCGGGACCCGCGGGCACTGAAGCTTTCTTT. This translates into CASSTKPGPAGTEAFF.

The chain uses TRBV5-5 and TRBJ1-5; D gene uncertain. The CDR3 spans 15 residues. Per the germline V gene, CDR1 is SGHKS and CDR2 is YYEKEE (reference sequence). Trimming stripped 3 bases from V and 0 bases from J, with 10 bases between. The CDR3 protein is CASSSTPYSNQPQHF. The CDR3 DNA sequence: TGTGCCAGCAGCTCGACACCTTATAGCAATCAGCCCCAGCATTTT.

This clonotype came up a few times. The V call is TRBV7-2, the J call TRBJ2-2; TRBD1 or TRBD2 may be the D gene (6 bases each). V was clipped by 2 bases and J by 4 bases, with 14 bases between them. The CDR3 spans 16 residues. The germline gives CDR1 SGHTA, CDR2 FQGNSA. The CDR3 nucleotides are TGTGCCAGCAGCTTACGAGGGGGAGCGGGCACCGGGGAGCTGTTTTTT. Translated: CASSLRGGAGTGELFF.

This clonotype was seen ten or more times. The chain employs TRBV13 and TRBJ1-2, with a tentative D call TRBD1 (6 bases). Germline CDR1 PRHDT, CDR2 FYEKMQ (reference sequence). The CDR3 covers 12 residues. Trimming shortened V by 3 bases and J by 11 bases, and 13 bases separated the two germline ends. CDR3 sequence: CASSFQKQGYTF. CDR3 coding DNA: TGTGCCAGCAGCTTCCAAAAACAGGGTTACACCTTC.

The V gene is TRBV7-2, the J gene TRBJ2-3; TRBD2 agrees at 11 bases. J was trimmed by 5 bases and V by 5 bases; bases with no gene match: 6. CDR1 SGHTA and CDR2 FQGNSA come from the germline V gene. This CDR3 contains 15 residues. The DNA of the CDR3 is TGTGCCAGCAGCCTCATAGCGGGAGGGGGAGATACGCAGTATTTT. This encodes CASSLIAGGGDTQYF.